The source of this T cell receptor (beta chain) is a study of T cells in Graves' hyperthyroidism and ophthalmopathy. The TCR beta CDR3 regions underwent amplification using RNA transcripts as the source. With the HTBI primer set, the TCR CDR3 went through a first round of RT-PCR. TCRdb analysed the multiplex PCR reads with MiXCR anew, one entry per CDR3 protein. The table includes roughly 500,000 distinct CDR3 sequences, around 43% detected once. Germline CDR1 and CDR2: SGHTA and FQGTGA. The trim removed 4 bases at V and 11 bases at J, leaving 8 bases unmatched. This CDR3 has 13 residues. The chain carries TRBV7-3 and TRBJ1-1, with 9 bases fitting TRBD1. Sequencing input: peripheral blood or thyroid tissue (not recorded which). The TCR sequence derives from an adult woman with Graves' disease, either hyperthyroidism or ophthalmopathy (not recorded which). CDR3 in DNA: TGTGCCAGCAGCTCAACAGGGGGCGGTGACGCTTTCTTT. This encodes CASSSTGGGDAFF.